This T cell receptor (beta chain) was documented in a study of T-cell memory formation after mild COVID-19. As to this clonotype: The antigen is undetermined.

Broader study findings: Clones which contracted sat mainly in CM and EM if CD4+, and in EMRA if CD8+.

With constant-segment primers, 5'RACE yielded cDNA libraries of TCR alpha and TCR beta that carried sample barcodes and UMIs. TCRdb reanalysed the 5' RACE reads using MiXCR and keeps one entry per CDR3 protein. The table includes 300,000 to 400,000 distinct CDR3 sequences, around 27% detected once. The V gene lost 2 bases and the J gene lost 4 bases, with 13 bases spanning the gap. This CDR3 is built from 15 residues. Looked up from germline, CDR1 is SGHTA and CDR2 is FQGNSA. The sequence came from an adult woman who had mild COVID-19 (a few samples of this study predate the infection). Cell type and time point are not known. The V call is TRBV7-2, the J call TRBJ2-3; no firm D call. What was sequenced was PBMCs or a T cell subset sorted from them (not recorded which). CDR3 sequence (DNA): TGTGCCAGCAGCTTACTGGAGCCTAGATCAGATACGCAGTATTTT. Encoded protein: CASSLLEPRSDTQYF.